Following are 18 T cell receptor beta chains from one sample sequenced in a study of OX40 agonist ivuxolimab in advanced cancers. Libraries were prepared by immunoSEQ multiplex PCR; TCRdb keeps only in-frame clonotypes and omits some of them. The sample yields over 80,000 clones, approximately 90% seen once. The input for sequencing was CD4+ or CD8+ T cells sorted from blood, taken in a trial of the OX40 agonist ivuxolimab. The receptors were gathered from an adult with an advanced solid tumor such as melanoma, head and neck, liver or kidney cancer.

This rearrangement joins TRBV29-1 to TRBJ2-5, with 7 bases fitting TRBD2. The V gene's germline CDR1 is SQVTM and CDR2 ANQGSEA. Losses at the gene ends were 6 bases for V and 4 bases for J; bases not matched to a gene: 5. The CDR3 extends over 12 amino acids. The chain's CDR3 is CSVRTSGETQYF. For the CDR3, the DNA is TGCAGCGTGAGGACTAGTGGAGAGACCCAGTACTTC.

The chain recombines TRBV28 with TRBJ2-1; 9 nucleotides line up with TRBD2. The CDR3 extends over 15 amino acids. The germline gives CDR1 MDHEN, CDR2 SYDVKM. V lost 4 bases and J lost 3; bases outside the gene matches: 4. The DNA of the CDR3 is TGTGCCAGCAGTTCCCTGACTAGCGGCTACAATGAGCAGTTCTTC. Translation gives CASSSLTSGYNEQFF.

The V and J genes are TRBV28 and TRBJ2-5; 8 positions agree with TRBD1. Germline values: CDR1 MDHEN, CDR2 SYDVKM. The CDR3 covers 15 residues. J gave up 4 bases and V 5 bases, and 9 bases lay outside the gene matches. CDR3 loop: CASSRGQGGSETQYF. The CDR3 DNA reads TGTGCCAGCAGTCGCGGACAGGGAGGTTCAGAGACCCAGTACTTC.

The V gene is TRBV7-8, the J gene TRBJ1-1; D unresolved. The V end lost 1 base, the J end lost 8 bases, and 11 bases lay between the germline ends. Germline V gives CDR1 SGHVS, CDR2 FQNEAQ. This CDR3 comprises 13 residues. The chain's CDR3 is CASSLGDYREAFF. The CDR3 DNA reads TGTGCCAGCAGCTTAGGGGATTACAGAGAAGCTTTCTTT.

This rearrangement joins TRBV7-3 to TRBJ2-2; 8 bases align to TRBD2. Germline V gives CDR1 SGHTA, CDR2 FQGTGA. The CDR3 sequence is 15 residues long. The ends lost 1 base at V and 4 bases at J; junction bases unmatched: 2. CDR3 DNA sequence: TGTGCCAGCAGCTTAATGGCGGGAGGCACCGGGGAGCTGTTTTTT. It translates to CASSLMAGGTGELFF.

The CDR3 coding sequence is TGCAGCGTTCAGGGGCAGGGGGTGACCGGGGAGCTGTTTTTT. It is translated as CSVQGQGVTGELFF. The chain carries TRBV29-1 and TRBJ2-2; 7 nucleotides align to TRBD1. Germline CDR1 reads SQVTM; CDR2 reads ANQGSEA. The CDR3 runs 14 residues. Trimming took 5 bases from V and 5 from J; bases not matched to a gene: 8.

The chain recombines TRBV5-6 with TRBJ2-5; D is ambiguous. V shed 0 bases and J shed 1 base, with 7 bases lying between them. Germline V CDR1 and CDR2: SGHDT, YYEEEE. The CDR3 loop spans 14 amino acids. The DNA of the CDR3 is TGTGCCAGCAGCTTGGGACTGATCCAAGAGACCCAGTACTTC. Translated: CASSLGLIQETQYF. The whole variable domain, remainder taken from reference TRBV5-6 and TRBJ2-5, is DAGVTQSPTHLIKTRGQQVTLRCSPKSGHDTVSWYQQALGQGPQFIFQYYEEEERQRGNFPDRFSGHQFPNYSSELNVNALLLGDSALYLCASSLGLIQETQYFGPGTRLLVL.

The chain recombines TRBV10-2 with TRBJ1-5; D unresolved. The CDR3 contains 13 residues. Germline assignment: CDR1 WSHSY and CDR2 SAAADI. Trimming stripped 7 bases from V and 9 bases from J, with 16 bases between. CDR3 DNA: TGCGCCAGCAACCCCACGGGAGCGGCGCCCCAGCATTTT. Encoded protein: CASNPTGAAPQHF.

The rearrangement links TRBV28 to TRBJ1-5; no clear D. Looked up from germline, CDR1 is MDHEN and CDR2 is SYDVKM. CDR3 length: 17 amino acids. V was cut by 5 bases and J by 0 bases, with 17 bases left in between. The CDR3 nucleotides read TGTGCCAGCAGTCCCCCCGGGGAGGTCTTTAGCAATCAGCCCCAGCATTTT. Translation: CASSPPGEVFSNQPQHF.

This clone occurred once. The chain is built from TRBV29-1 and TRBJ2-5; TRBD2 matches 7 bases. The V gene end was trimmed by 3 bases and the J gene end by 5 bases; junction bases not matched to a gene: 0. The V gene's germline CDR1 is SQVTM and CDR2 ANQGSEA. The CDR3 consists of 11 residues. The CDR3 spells CSVDGGETQYF. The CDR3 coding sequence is TGCAGCGTTGACGGGGGGGAGACCCAGTACTTC.

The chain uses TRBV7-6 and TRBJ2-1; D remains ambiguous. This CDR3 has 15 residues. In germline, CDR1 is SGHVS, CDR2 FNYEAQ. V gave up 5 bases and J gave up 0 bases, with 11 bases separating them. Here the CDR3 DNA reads TGTGCCAGCAGCCTAAGAATGGCCTCCTACAATGAGCAGTTCTTC. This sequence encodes CASSLRMASYNEQFF.

CDR3 amino acids: CASGRALLTDTQYF. The DNA for the CDR3 is TGTGCCAGCGGGAGGGCCCTTCTCACAGATACGCAGTATTTT. The chain is built from TRBV5-6 and TRBJ2-3; TRBD2 matches at 7 bases. This CDR3 is built from 14 residues. V trimming: 7 bases; J trimming: 2 bases; junction bases outside the gene matches: 7. Germline assignment: CDR1 SGHDT and CDR2 YYEEEE. Full variable domain (remainder filled in from reference TRBV5-6 and TRBJ2-3): DAGVTQSPTHLIKTRGQQVTLRCSPKSGHDTVSWYQQALGQGPQFIFQYYEEEERQRGNFPDRFSGHQFPNYSSELNVNALLLGDSALYLCASGRALLTDTQYFGPGTRLTVL.

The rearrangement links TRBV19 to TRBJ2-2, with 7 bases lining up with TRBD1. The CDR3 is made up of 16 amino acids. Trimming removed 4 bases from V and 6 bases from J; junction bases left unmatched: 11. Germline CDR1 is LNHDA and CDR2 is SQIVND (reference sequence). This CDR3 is CASSTARQGSSGELFF. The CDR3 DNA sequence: TGTGCCAGTAGTACCGCGAGACAGGGAAGCTCCGGGGAGCTGTTTTTT.

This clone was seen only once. This CDR3 is CASSLDAYEQYF. CDR3 nucleotide sequence: TGTGCCAGCAGCTTGGACGCCTACGAGCAGTACTTC. The V call is TRBV5-4, the J call TRBJ2-7; D uncertain. Germline values: CDR1 SGHNT, CDR2 YYREEE (reference sequence). The CDR3 is 12 amino acids. Trimming removed 0 bases from V and 2 bases from J, with 3 bases in between.

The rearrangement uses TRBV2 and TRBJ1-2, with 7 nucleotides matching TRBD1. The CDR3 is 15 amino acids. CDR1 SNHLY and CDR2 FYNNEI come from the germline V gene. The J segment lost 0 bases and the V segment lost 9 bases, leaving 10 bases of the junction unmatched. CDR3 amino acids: CASVRDSQANYGYTF. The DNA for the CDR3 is TGTGCCAGTGTCCGGGACAGTCAGGCTAACTATGGCTACACCTTC.

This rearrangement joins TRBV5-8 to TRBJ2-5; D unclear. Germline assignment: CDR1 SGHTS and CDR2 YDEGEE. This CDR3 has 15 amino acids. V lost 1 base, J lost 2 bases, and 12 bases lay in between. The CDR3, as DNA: TGTGCCAGCAGCTTGTATCAACTCCTACAAGAGACCCAGTACTTC. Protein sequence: CASSLYQLLQETQYF.

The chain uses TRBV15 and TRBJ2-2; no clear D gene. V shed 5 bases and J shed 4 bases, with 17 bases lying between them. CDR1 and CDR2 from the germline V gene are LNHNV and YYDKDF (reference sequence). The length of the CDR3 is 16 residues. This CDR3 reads CATSDYERFLTGELFF. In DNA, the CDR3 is TGTGCCACCAGCGATTATGAGAGGTTTCTCACCGGGGAGCTGTTTTTT. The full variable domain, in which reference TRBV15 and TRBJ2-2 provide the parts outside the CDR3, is DAMVIQNPRYQVTQFGKPVTLSCSQTLNHNVMYWYQQKSSQAPKLLFHYYDKDFNNEADTPDNFQSRRPNTSFCFLDIRSPGLGDTAMYLCATSDYERFLTGELFFGEGSRLTVL.

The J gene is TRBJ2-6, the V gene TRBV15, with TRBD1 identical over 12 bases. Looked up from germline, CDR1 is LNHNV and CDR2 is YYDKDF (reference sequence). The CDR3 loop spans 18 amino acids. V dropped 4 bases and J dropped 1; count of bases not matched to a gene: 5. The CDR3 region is CATSKGQGAWSGANVLTF. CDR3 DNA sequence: TGTGCCACCAGCAAGGGACAGGGGGCTTGGTCTGGGGCCAACGTCCTGACTTTC.